A single sample is the source of the 11 T cell receptor beta chains below, sequenced in a study of T cell responses to AZD1222 COVID-19 vaccine. Assay: immunoSEQ multiplex PCR; the TCRdb copy retains only in-frame clones and omits some. In the table there are 150,000 or so clones, less than 95% of which are singletons. Specimen: peripheral blood, collected on day 0 of AZD1222 vaccination. The receptors here all came from an adult in good health.

The rearrangement uses TRBV7-2 and TRBJ2-7, with TRBD2 as a possible D gene (6 bases). Per germline, CDR1 SGHTA and CDR2 FQGNSA. This CDR3 has 16 amino acids. Trimming left V 5 bases short and J 1 base short, with 18 bases between. The CDR3 coding sequence is TGTGCCAGCAGCCGGACGCCCCCGGGACTTTCCTACGAGCAGTACTTC. It encodes CASSRTPPGLSYEQYF.

V gene TRBV4-1 combines with J gene TRBJ2-1; D is perhaps TRBD2 (6 bases). V lost 3 bases, J lost 6 bases, and 18 bases lay in between. CDR1 is MGHRA and CDR2 is YSYEKL in the germline V gene. The CDR3 covers 16 residues. CDR3 DNA sequence: TGCGCCAGCAGCCAGGGAGGAAGAGGGAGGACCAATGAGCAGTTCTTC. Translated: CASSQGGRGRTNEQFF.

The chain is built from TRBV3-1 (or the pseudogene TRBV3-2) and TRBJ1-5; D is unresolved. Germline V CDR1 and CDR2: LGHDT, YNNKEL (reference sequence). The CDR3 is 18 amino acids. With 0 bases removed from V and 3 bases from J, the gap between germline ends came to 18 bases. The CDR3 bases are TGTGCCAGCAGCCAAGATTACCGCGGCGCCGTTTTCAATCAGCCCCAGCATTTT. Translation: CASSQDYRGAVFNQPQHF.

This clone was seen once. This chain connects TRBV29-1 to TRBJ2-7; TRBD2 aligns across 14 bases. Germline CDR1 and CDR2: SQVTM and ANQGSEA. The CDR3 is 17 amino acids. V shed 6 bases and J 4 bases; nucleotides not matched to a gene: 14. The DNA of the CDR3 is TGCAGCGTACCTCTACCGGGACTAGCGGGAGCTTTATACGAGCAGTACTTC. The encoded protein is CSVPLPGLAGALYEQYF.

The V call is TRBV3-1 (or the pseudogene TRBV3-2), the J call TRBJ1-1, with D unclear. The CDR3 is made up of 18 amino acids. V lost 2 bases and J 5 bases, leaving 24 bases between the germline ends. Looked up from germline, CDR1 is LGHDT and CDR2 is YNNKEL (reference sequence). CDR3 bases: TGTGCCAGCAGCCAACAAAGAGAACGGGTTATGATCTCTACTGAAGCTTTCTTT. It specifies CASSQQRERVMISTEAFF.

V is TRBV15 and J is TRBJ1-4; D is unclear. CDR1 LNHNV and CDR2 YYDKDF come from the germline V gene (reference sequence). Trimming shortened V by 0 bases and J by 4 bases, and 9 bases separated the two germline ends. The CDR3 is 15 residues long. DNA of the CDR3: TGTGCCACCAGCAGAGATGCCCAGCTTAATGAAAAACTGTTTTTT. Translating gives CATSRDAQLNEKLFF.

Only a few counts were recorded for this clone. This rearrangement joins TRBV7-3 to TRBJ1-4; D perhaps matches TRBD1 (5 bases). V was clipped by 5 bases and J by 4 bases, with 11 bases between them. Germline V gives CDR1 SGHTA, CDR2 FQGTGA. There are 14 residues in the CDR3. The CDR3 region has the DNA TGTGCCAGCAGCCCCGGGGGTGGTAATGAAAAACTGTTTTTT. Translating it yields CASSPGGGNEKLFF.

This rearrangement joins TRBV11-2 to TRBJ2-7, with TRBD1 matching over 7 bases. CDR3 length: 15 residues. Germline V CDR1 and CDR2: SGHAT, FQNNGV. The V gene end was trimmed by 5 bases and the J gene end by 4 bases; junction bases not matched to a gene: 11. For the CDR3, the DNA is TGTGCCAGCAGCGCAGCAGGGGGTGCCGCTTACGAGCAGTACTTC. Its translation: CASSAAGGAAYEQYF.

The V and J genes are TRBV7-2 and TRBJ1-2; D is perhaps TRBD1 (5 bases). Trimming took 0 bases from V and 7 from J, leaving 15 bases between them. Germline V gene sequence: CDR1 SGHTA, CDR2 FQGNSA. The CDR3 consists of 15 residues. The DNA of the CDR3 is TGTGCCAGCAGCTTAGCTCGGGCTCCGGGACCTGGCTACACCTTC. Its protein product is CASSLARAPGPGYTF.

This chain connects TRBV19 to TRBJ1-2; D is perhaps TRBD1 (5 bases). V shed 3 bases and J shed 0 bases, with 11 bases lying between them. Germline V lookup: CDR1 LNHDA, CDR2 SQIVND (reference sequence). CDR3 length equals 15 residues. DNA of the CDR3: TGTGCCAGTAGTATTATTGACAGTCCTAACTATGGCTACACCTTC. Amino acids: CASSIIDSPNYGYTF.

The chain is built from TRBV6-2 or TRBV6-3 and TRBJ2-5; D assignment may be TRBD1 or TRBD2 (5 bases each). Per germline, CDR1 MNHEY and CDR2 SVGEGT. The CDR3 has 17 amino acids. V lost 0 bases and J lost 1, with 15 bases in between. CDR3 residues: CASSYSWGSSPQETQYF. The CDR3 bases are TGTGCCAGCAGTTACTCGTGGGGGAGCAGTCCCCAAGAGACCCAGTACTTC.